The next 25 T cell receptor beta chains were all read from a single sample in a study of response to subunit inactivated influenza vaccine. Each CDR3 protein is one row after TCRdb ran MiXCR on the RT-PCR reads. The sample has 650,000 to 700,000 distinct CDR3 sequences, approximately 15% seen once; the top ten hold roughly 10%. The sequenced sample was PBMCs from blood, obtained 11 to 12 days after vaccination. These receptors were obtained from a man between 50 and 59 years old who received an inactivated influenza vaccine.

The genes are TRBV25-1 and TRBJ2-3; a weak D match, TRBD1 (5 bases). The ends were cut back, 3 bases at V and 4 bases at J, with 14 bases in the middle. This CDR3 is built from 15 residues. In germline, CDR1 is MGHDK, CDR2 SYGVNS. CDR3 sequence reads: CASSDTRGAADTQYF. CDR3 coding DNA: TGTGCCAGCAGTGATACAAGGGGCGCGGCAGATACGCAGTATTTT.

The chain recombines TRBV7-2 with TRBJ2-7; D gene ambiguous. Germline-derived CDR1 and CDR2 are SGHTA and FQGNSA. Trimming pared 1 base from V and 3 bases from J, leaving 7 bases between. This CDR3 is 13 amino acids long. For the CDR3, the DNA is TGTGCCAGCAGCTTAGGACATGACTACGAGCAGTACTTC. Its protein is CASSLGHDYEQYF.

The chain carries TRBV5-1 and TRBJ2-7, with TRBD1 matching 8 bases. CDR1 is SGHRS and CDR2 is YFSETQ in the germline V gene. The length of the CDR3 is 14 residues. With 5 bases clipped from V and 2 bases from J, the junction kept 6 bases outside the gene matches. CDR3 sequence: CASSGSQGAYEQYF. The CDR3 DNA reads as TGCGCCAGCAGTGGCTCACAGGGGGCCTACGAGCAGTACTTC.

This clonotype has more than one count but fewer than ten. V gene TRBV5-1 combines with J gene TRBJ2-2, with D possibly being TRBD2 (6 bases). V lost 4 bases, J lost 0 bases, and 16 bases lay in between. Looked up from germline, CDR1 is SGHRS and CDR2 is YFSETQ. The CDR3 has 17 residues. The DNA of the CDR3 is TGCGCCAGCAGCCTAGGCCCCCGGGACTCGAACACCGGGGAGCTGTTTTTT. Translated, it gives CASSLGPRDSNTGELFF.

This clonotype was seen repeatedly, ten times or more. The chain carries TRBV7-8 and TRBJ2-1; D might be TRBD1 (6 bases). The CDR3 runs to 18 residues. Germline CDR1 and CDR2: SGHVS and FQNEAQ. Between the trimmed V and J ends, which lost 0 bases and 0 bases, there was a span of 15 bases. The CDR3 loop is CASSLAGLGQSSYNEQFF. The CDR3 DNA follows: TGTGCCAGCAGCTTAGCGGGTCTCGGACAGAGCTCCTACAATGAGCAGTTCTTC.

The J gene is TRBJ2-5, the V gene TRBV7-2; 7 bases agree with TRBD1. The ends lost 4 bases at V and 1 base at J; junction bases unmatched: 6. CDR1 and CDR2 from the germline V gene are SGHTA and FQGNSA. The CDR3 has 15 residues. The CDR3 DNA is TGTGCCAGCAGCTGGTTGACAGGGAGCCAAGAGACCCAGTACTTC. It specifies CASSWLTGSQETQYF.

This clonotype was seen a handful of times. The chain couples TRBV28 to TRBJ1-2; D is uncertain. The length of the CDR3 is 11 residues. CDR1 is MDHEN, CDR2 SYDVKM, per germline. V was trimmed by 0 bases and J by 6 bases, leaving 2 bases between them. CDR3 sequence: CASSLWDGYTF. In DNA, the CDR3 is TGTGCCAGCAGTTTATGGGATGGCTACACCTTC.

The J gene is TRBJ2-2, the V gene TRBV6-1, with 9 bases matching TRBD1. The CDR3 has 14 residues. CDR1 is MNHNS and CDR2 is SASEGT in the germline V gene. The V gene end was trimmed by 7 bases and the J gene end by 4 bases; junction bases not matched to a gene: 4. Written as DNA, the CDR3 is TGTGCCAGCATCCGGACAGGGGCCACCGGGGAGCTGTTTTTT. Translating gives CASIRTGATGELFF.

J is TRBJ2-7 and V is TRBV12-3 or TRBV12-4; weak D call: TRBD2 (6 bases). V lost 4 bases to trimming and J lost 6 bases, with 10 bases between them. CDR3 size: 12 residues. The CDR3 region has the DNA TGTGCCAGCAGTTCCGGACTACGCGAGCAGTACTTC. Its translation: CASSSGLREQYF.

This clonotype has more than one count but fewer than ten. This chain connects TRBV5-1 to TRBJ1-2; TRBD1 aligns across 11 bases. Per the germline V gene, CDR1 is SGHRS and CDR2 is YFSETQ. CDR3 size: 16 residues. V dropped 0 bases and J dropped 6; count of bases not matched to a gene: 7. CDR3 in DNA: TGCGCCAGCAGCTTGGAGTGGACAGGGGGCCTCGATGGCTACACCTTC. Protein product: CASSLEWTGGLDGYTF.

The chain recombines TRBV7-6 with TRBJ1-2, with TRBD1 as a possible D gene (5 bases). Germline-derived CDR1 and CDR2 are SGHVS and FNYEAQ. The CDR3 length is 14 residues. V was clipped by 5 bases and J by 5 bases, with 15 bases between them. The CDR3 nucleotides read TGTGCCAGCAGCCCTCCGGGACGCACTTATGGCTACACCTTC. This gives the protein CASSPPGRTYGYTF.

The table lists this clonotype with many counts. This chain uses TRBV24-1 with TRBJ2-5; the match to TRBD2 covers 10 bases. The V gene end was trimmed by 2 bases and the J gene end by 5 bases; junction bases not matched to a gene: 7. The CDR3 length is 16 residues. CDR1 is KGHDR, CDR2 SFDVKD, per germline. This chain's CDR3 is CATSDSSGRAWETQYF. CDR3 sequence (DNA): TGTGCCACCAGTGATTCGAGCGGGAGGGCCTGGGAGACCCAGTACTTC.

This clonotype was seen a few times. This rearrangement joins TRBV5-6 to TRBJ2-5, with D possibly TRBD1 on 6 matching bases. The CDR3 has 14 residues. The germline CDR1 and CDR2 sequences are SGHDT and YYEEEE. V was clipped by 4 bases and J by 5 bases, with 15 bases between them. The CDR3 protein is CASSLQGGWETQYF. Written as DNA, the CDR3 is TGTGCCAGCAGCCTACAGGGCGGGTGGGAGACCCAGTACTTC. The entire variable domain, with the rest obtained from reference TRBV5-6 and TRBJ2-5, is as follows: DAGVTQSPTHLIKTRGQQVTLRCSPKSGHDTVSWYQQALGQGPQFIFQYYEEEERQRGNFPDRFSGHQFPNYSSELNVNALLLGDSALYLCASSLQGGWETQYFGPGTRLLVL.

The J gene is TRBJ2-1, the V gene TRBV20-1, with 7 bases identical to TRBD2. After removal of 1 base from V and 9 bases from J, the junction contained 12 bases not matched to a gene. Looked up from germline, CDR1 is DFQATT and CDR2 is SNEGSKA (reference sequence). The CDR3 contains 15 residues. CDR3 protein: CSARGKAGFIREQFF. The CDR3 DNA reads as TGCAGTGCTAGAGGCAAAGCGGGGTTTATTCGTGAGCAGTTCTTC.

This clonotype was seen more than once but under ten times. The CDR3 here is CASRAGTGGETQYF. In nucleotides, the CDR3 is TGTGCCAGCAGGGCCGGGACAGGGGGAGAGACCCAGTACTTC. V gene TRBV7-8 combines with J gene TRBJ2-5, with 11 bases lining up with TRBD1. The CDR3 is made up of 14 amino acids. Per germline, CDR1 SGHVS and CDR2 FQNEAQ. J lost 4 bases, V lost 6 bases, and 4 bases had no gene match.

This clonotype was seen only a few times. V and J are TRBV30 and TRBJ1-2; 7 nucleotides match TRBD1. The V gene's germline CDR1 is GTSNPN and CDR2 SVGIG (reference sequence). J was trimmed by 4 bases and V by 0 bases; bases with no gene match: 5. The CDR3 spans 14 residues. The CDR3 protein is CAWSVQGTAYGYTF. The CDR3 DNA reads TGTGCCTGGAGTGTACAAGGGACAGCCTATGGCTACACCTTC.

This clonotype was counted a few times. The J gene is TRBJ2-3, the V gene TRBV4-2, with 9 bases matching TRBD2. The CDR3 covers 17 residues. V was pared by 0 bases and J by 2 bases, with 6 bases of the junction left unmatched. Germline V CDR1 and CDR2: LGHNA, YNFKEQ. CDR3 residues: CASSQDVAGALTDTQYF. The DNA of the CDR3 is TGTGCCAGCAGCCAAGACGTAGCGGGGGCCCTCACAGATACGCAGTATTTT.

This clonotype was seen more than once but under ten times. The V call is TRBV6-6, the J call TRBJ1-1; D is undetermined. Trimming cost V 7 bases and J 5 bases, with 11 bases left between them. This CDR3 spans 12 amino acids. Germline V gene data show CDR1 as MNHNY and CDR2 as SVGAGI (reference sequence). The CDR3 sequence: CASTRRDTEAFF. CDR3 DNA sequence: TGTGCCAGCACCCGCAGAGATACTGAAGCTTTCTTT.

V is TRBV9 and J is TRBJ2-2; D ambiguous. V shed 0 bases and J shed 0 bases, with 9 bases lying between them. CDR3 length: 16 residues. CDR1 SGDLS and CDR2 YYNGEE come from the germline V gene. The CDR3 coding sequence is TGTGCCAGCAGCGTAGGGGGATTCGCGAACACCGGGGAGCTGTTTTTT. As protein: CASSVGGFANTGELFF.

This rearrangement joins TRBV7-2 to TRBJ2-2, with D perhaps TRBD2 (6 bases). Trimming stripped 5 bases from V and 1 base from J, with 11 bases between. In germline, CDR1 is SGHTA, CDR2 FQGNSA. This CDR3 region has 15 residues. CDR3 in amino acids: CASSQTRMNTGELFF. CDR3 nucleotides: TGTGCCAGCAGCCAGACTAGGATGAACACCGGGGAGCTGTTTTTT.

The table lists this clonotype with a few counts. The chain has TRBV12-3 or TRBV12-4 and TRBJ2-1; TRBD1 aligns across 7 bases. With V trimmed by 0 bases and J by 11 bases, 4 bases remained unmatched. The CDR3 length is 13 residues. CDR3 region: CASSLAGQNKQFF. Written as DNA, the CDR3 is TGTGCCAGCAGTTTAGCGGGACAGAACAAGCAGTTCTTC.

This clonotype was detected a few times. This chain joins TRBV20-1 and TRBJ2-3; D is unclear. CDR1 DFQATT and CDR2 SNEGSKA come from the germline V gene (reference sequence). The CDR3 has 12 amino acids. V was shortened by 6 bases and J by 0 bases, with 7 bases between the two germline ends. The CDR3 DNA reads as TGCAGTGCAATGGTTAGCACAGATACGCAGTATTTT. This translates into CSAMVSTDTQYF.

This clonotype showed up just a few times. This chain joins TRBV20-1 and TRBJ1-5, with 8 bases fitting TRBD1. V lost 6 bases and J lost 7; bases outside the gene matches: 5. Germline values: CDR1 DFQATT, CDR2 SNEGSKA (reference sequence). The CDR3 covers 12 residues. The CDR3 region has the DNA TGCAGTGCCGCACAGGGGGGCCAGCCCCAGCATTTT. It encodes CSAAQGGQPQHF.

On this clonotype itself: The junction shows a germline mismatch at one end, possibly a read error. This rearrangement joins TRBV12-3 or TRBV12-4 to TRBJ2-1; TRBD2 might be the D (6 bases). This CDR3 comprises 15 residues. CDR3 coding DNA: TGTGCCAGCAGGTTAGGTGGGACTCGGTACAATGAGCAGTTCTTC. This sequence encodes CASRLGGTRYNEQFF.

This clonotype was recorded at least ten times. The chain links TRBV12-3 or TRBV12-4 to TRBJ2-1; the match to TRBD2 covers 8 bases. This CDR3 spans 14 amino acids. V lost 5 bases to trimming and J lost 5 bases; unmatched junction nucleotides: 5. CDR3 sequence: CASSPRGGNNEQFF. The CDR3, as DNA: TGTGCCAGCAGTCCCCGGGGGGGGAACAATGAGCAGTTCTTC.